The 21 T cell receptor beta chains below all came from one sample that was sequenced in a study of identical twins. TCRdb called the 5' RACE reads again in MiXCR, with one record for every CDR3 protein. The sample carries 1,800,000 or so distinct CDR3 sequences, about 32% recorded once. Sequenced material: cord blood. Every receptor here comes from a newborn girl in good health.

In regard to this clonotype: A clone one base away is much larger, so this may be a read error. CDR3 loop: CAISKGETQYF. In DNA, the CDR3 is TGTGCCATCAGTAAGGGAGAGACCCAGTACTTC. The J gene is TRBJ2-5, the V gene TRBV10-3; D gene ambiguous. The CDR3 covers 11 residues. Germline V gives CDR1 ENHRY, CDR2 SYGVKD. Trimming removed 5 bases from V and 4 bases from J, with 5 bases in between.

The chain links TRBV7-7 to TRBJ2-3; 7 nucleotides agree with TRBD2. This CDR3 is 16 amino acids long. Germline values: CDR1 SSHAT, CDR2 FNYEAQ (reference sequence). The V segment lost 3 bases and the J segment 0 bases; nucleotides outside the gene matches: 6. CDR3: CASSFQHGGSTDTQYF. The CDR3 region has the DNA TGTGCCAGCAGCTTCCAACACGGGGGGAGCACAGATACGCAGTATTTT.

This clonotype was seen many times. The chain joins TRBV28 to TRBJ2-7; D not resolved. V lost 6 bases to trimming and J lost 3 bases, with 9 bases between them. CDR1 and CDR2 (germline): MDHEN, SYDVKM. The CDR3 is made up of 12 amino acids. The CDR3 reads CASRPPGYEQYF. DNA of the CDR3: TGTGCCAGCAGGCCACCAGGCTACGAGCAGTACTTC.

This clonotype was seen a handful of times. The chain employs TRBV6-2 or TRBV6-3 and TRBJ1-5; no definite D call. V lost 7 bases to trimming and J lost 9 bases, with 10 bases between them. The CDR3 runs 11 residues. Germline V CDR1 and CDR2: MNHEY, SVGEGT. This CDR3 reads CASTSGGPQHF. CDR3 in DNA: TGTGCCAGCACTTCCGGCGGGCCCCAGCATTTT.

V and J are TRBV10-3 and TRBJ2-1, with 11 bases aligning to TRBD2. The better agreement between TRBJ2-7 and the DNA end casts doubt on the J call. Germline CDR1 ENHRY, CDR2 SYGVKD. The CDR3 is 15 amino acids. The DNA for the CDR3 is TGTGCCATCAGTGGACTAGCGGGGCCCTACAATGAGCAGTACTTC. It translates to CAISGLAGPYNEQYF.

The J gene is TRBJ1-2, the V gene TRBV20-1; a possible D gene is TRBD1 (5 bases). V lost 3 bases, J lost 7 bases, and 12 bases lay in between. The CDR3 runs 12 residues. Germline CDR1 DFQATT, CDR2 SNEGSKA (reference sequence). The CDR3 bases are TGCAGTGCTAGGACAGATGTACGTGGCTACACCTTC. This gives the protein CSARTDVRGYTF.

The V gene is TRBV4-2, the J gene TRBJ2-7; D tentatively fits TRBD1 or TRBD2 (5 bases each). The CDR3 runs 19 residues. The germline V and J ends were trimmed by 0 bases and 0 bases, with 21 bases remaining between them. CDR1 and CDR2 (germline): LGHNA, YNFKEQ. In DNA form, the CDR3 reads TGTGCCAGCAGCCAAGATCCCCATCCGGGACGAGACCACTCCTACGAGCAGTACTTC. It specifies CASSQDPHPGRDHSYEQYF.

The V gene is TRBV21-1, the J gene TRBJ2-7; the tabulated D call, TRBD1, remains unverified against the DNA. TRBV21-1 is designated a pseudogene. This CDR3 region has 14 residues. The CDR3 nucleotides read TGTGCCTCCCCTGACGGCCGGGCTACCTACGAGCAGTACTTC. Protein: CASPDGRATYEQYF.

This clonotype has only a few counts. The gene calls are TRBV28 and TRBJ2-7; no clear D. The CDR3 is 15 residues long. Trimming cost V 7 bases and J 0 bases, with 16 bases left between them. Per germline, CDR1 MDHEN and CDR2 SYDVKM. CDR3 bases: TGTGCCAGCAATATTAGGGCCCACAGCTCCTACGAGCAGTACTTC. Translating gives CASNIRAHSSYEQYF.

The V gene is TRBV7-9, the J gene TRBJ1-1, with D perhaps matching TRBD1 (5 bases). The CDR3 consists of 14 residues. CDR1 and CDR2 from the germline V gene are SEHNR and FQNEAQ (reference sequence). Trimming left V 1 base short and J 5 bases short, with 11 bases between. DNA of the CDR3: TGTGCCAGCAGCTTAGAAATTGGGGGGACTGAAGCTTTCTTT. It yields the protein CASSLEIGGTEAFF.

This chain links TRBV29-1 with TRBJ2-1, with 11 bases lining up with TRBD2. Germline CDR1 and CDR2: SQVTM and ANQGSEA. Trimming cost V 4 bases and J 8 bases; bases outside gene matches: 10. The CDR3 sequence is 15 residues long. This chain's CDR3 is CSVASRVAGGHEQFF. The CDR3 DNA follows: TGCAGCGTTGCCTCAAGGGTAGCGGGAGGGCATGAGCAGTTCTTC.

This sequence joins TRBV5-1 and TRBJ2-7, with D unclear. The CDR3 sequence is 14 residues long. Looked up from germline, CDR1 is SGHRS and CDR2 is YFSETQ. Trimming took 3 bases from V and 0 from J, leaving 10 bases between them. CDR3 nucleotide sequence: TGCGCCAGCAGCTCAGGATATTTCTCCTACGAGCAGTACTTC. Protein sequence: CASSSGYFSYEQYF.

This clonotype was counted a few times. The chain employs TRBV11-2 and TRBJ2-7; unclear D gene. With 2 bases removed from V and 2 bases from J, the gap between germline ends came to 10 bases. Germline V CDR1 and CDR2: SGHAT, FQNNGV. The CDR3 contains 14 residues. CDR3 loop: CASSLIGRPYEQYF. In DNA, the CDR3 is TGTGCCAGCAGCTTAATCGGAAGGCCCTACGAGCAGTACTTC.

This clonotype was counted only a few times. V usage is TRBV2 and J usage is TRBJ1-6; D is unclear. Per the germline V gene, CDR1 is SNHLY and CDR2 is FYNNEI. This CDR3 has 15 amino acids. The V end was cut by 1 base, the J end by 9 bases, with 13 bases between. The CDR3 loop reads CASSEENGPASPLHF. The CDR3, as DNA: TGTGCCAGCAGTGAAGAGAACGGCCCAGCTTCACCCCTCCACTTT.

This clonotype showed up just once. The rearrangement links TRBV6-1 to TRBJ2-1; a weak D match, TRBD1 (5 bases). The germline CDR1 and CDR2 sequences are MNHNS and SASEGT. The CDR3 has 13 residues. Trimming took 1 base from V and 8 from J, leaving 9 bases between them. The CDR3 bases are TGTGCCAGCAGTGAAGTTGGGGCGGATGAGCAGTTCTTC. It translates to CASSEVGADEQFF.

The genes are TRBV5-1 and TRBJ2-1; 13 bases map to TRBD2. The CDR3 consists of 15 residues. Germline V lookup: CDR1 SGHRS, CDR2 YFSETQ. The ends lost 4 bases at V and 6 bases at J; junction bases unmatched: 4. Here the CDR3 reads CASSQTSGGLNEQFF. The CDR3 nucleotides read TGCGCCAGCAGCCAGACTAGCGGGGGGCTCAATGAGCAGTTCTTC.

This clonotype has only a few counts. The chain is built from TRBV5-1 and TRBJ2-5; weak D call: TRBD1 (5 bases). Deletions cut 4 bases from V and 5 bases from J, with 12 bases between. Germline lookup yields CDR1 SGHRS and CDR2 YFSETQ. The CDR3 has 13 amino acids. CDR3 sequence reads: CASSTDNRETQYF. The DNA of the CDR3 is TGCGCCAGCAGCACGGACAATCGGGAGACCCAGTACTTC.

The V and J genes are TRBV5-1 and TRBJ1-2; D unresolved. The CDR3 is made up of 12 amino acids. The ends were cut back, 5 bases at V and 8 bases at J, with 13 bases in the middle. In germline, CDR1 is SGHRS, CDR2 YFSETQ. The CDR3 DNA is TGCGCCAGCAGTGTGTCCCGGTCGGGCTACACCTTC. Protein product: CASSVSRSGYTF.

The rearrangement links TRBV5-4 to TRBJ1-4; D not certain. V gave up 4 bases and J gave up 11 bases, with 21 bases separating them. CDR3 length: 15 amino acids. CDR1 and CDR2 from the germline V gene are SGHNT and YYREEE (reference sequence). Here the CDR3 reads CASSNYRESPTKLFF. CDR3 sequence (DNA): TGTGCCAGCAGCAACTACCGGGAATCACCAACGAAACTGTTTTTT. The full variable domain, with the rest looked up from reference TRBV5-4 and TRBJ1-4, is ETGVTQSPTHLIKTRGQQVTLRCSSQSGHNTVSWYQQALGQGPQFIFQYYREEENGRGNFPPRFSGLQFPNYSSELNVNALELDDSALYLCASSNYRESPTKLFFGSGTQLSVL.

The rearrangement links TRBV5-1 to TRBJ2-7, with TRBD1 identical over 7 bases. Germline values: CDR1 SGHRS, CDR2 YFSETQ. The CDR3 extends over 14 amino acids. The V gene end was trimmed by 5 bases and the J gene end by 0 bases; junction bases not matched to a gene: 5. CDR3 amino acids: CASRAGTASYEQYF. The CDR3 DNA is TGCGCCAGCAGAGCCGGGACAGCCTCCTACGAGCAGTACTTC. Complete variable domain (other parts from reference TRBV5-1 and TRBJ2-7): KAGVTQTPRYLIKTRGQQVTLSCSPISGHRSVSWYQQTPGQGLQFLFEYFSETQRNKGNFPGRFSGRQFSNSRSEMNVSTLELGDSALYLCASRAGTASYEQYFGPGTRLTVT.

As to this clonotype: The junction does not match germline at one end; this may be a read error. CDR3 loop: CSVKSGRANSCNEQFF. The CDR3 coding sequence is TGCAGCGTTAAAAGCGGGAGGGCGAACTCCTGCAATGAGCAGTTCTTC. This chain uses TRBV29-1 with TRBJ2-1; 10 bases align to TRBD2. The V gene's germline CDR1 is SQVTM and CDR2 ANQGSEA. The CDR3 extends over 16 amino acids.